These 20 T cell receptor beta chains were all obtained from the same sample, sequenced in a study of Graves' ophthalmopathy and Graves' hyperthyroidism. The sequenced template was RNA, covering the TCR beta CDR3 region. The library came from an HTBI-primed first-round RT-PCR and a second-round multiplex PCR. TCRdb reanalysed the multiplex PCR reads using MiXCR and keeps one entry per CDR3 protein. The sample carries about 740,000 distinct CDR3 sequences, roughly 40% recorded once. The material sequenced was peripheral blood. The source of these receptors is an adult man with Graves' ophthalmopathy.

The CDR3 protein is CSARDSSGVREQYF. CDR3 coding DNA: TGCAGTGCTAGAGATTCGAGCGGAGTTCGGGAGCAGTACTTC. The V call is TRBV20-1, the J call TRBJ2-7; a possible D gene is TRBD2 (5 bases). Trimming shortened V by 0 bases and J by 7 bases, and 16 bases separated the two germline ends. Germline V CDR1 and CDR2: DFQATT, SNEGSKA (reference sequence). CDR3 length equals 14 residues.

This clonotype showed up just a few times. The rearrangement links TRBV9 to TRBJ2-5; 9 nucleotides align to TRBD1. The CDR3 is 15 amino acids. The V gene's germline CDR1 is SGDLS and CDR2 YYNGEE. J gave up 5 bases and V 0 bases, and 5 bases lay outside the gene matches. This chain's CDR3 is CASSVEPTGGETQYF. The DNA of the CDR3 is TGTGCCAGCAGCGTAGAACCCACAGGGGGCGAGACCCAGTACTTC.

This clonotype appeared once. A read error may be the cause here, since a much bigger clone is one base away. The rearrangement joins TRBV29-1 to TRBJ2-7; possible D gene TRBD2, 5 bases. The V end was cut by 1 base, the J end by 6 bases, with 16 bases between. This CDR3 is built from 14 residues. The germline CDR1 and CDR2 sequences are SQVTM and ANQGSEA. CDR3 protein: CSVEVQRRMVEQYF. CDR3 DNA: TGCAGCGTTGAAGTCCAGAGGAGGATGGTCGAGCAGTACTTC.

This chain joins TRBV5-1 and TRBJ1-3; no firm D call. V was clipped by 0 bases and J by 0 bases, with 13 bases between them. The germline CDR1 and CDR2 sequences are SGHRS and YFSETQ. The CDR3 totals 17 residues. In DNA, the CDR3 is TGCGCCAGCAGCTTGGAAAGATCCAGCGTCTCTGGAAACACCATATATTTT. It codes for CASSLERSSVSGNTIYF.

To note about this clonotype: Mismatch with germline at one junction end may stem from a read error. The chain joins TRBV7-9 to TRBJ2-6; a possible D gene is TRBD1 (5 bases). Germline CDR1 and CDR2: SEHNR and FQNEAQ (reference sequence). The CDR3 has 15 residues. For the CDR3, the DNA is TGCGCCAGCAGCCGACAGTACTCTGGGGCCGACGTCCTGACTTTC. This sequence encodes CASSRQYSGADVLTF.

This clonotype was detected once. Just one base apart from a much larger clone, this may be a read error. V and J are TRBV20-1 and TRBJ1-5, with 9 positions matching TRBD1. Germline V lookup: CDR1 DFQATT, CDR2 SNEGSKA (reference sequence). This CDR3 has 12 residues. For the CDR3, the DNA is TGCAGAGCCAGACAGGGGGGCCAGCCCCAGCATTTT. It is translated as CRARQGGQPQHF.

This chain connects TRBV6-5 to TRBJ1-2; D is possibly TRBD1 (5 bases). Trimming took 5 bases from V and 3 from J, leaving 10 bases between them. Germline lookup yields CDR1 MNHEY and CDR2 SVGAGI. There are 13 residues in the CDR3. CDR3: CASSTTDHYGYTF. CDR3 nucleotides: TGTGCCAGCAGTACGACAGACCACTATGGCTACACCTTC.

The chain carries TRBV9 and TRBJ1-4; tentative D call: TRBD1 (5 bases). Germline V gives CDR1 SGDLS, CDR2 YYNGEE. The CDR3 sequence is 16 residues long. V was shortened by 2 bases and J by 4 bases, with 15 bases between the two germline ends. CDR3 residues: CASSVGMGLGNEKLFF. The CDR3 DNA reads TGTGCCAGCAGCGTCGGGATGGGACTAGGTAATGAAAAACTGTTTTTT.

The genes are TRBV29-1 and TRBJ1-1; 8 positions agree with TRBD1. J gave up 1 base and V 6 bases, and 10 bases lay outside the gene matches. The germline V gene has CDR1 SQVTM and CDR2 ANQGSEA. There are 15 residues in the CDR3. The CDR3 loop reads CSVSRQGARNTEAFF. Here the CDR3 DNA reads TGCAGCGTGTCGAGGCAGGGGGCAAGGAACACTGAAGCTTTCTTT.

In regard to this clonotype: This clone may be a read error of a much larger clone one base away. The genes are TRBV10-3 and TRBJ2-5; TRBD2 matches at 9 bases. Looked up from germline, CDR1 is ENHRY and CDR2 is SYGVKD. J gave up 4 bases and V 3 bases, and 6 bases lay outside the gene matches. The CDR3 runs 15 residues. In DNA, the CDR3 is TGTGCCATCAGTGACCGTAGCGGGAGTACAGAGACCCAGTACTTC. Amino acid sequence: CAISDRSGSTETQYF.

The chain recombines TRBV10-3 with TRBJ1-1; 9 bases are shared with TRBD1. The trim removed 5 bases at V and 4 bases at J, leaving 11 bases unmatched. Per the germline V gene, CDR1 is ENHRY and CDR2 is SYGVKD. This CDR3 spans 16 amino acids. This CDR3 reads CAISFGQGLGSTEAFF. The CDR3 nucleotides are TGTGCCATCAGTTTCGGACAGGGGTTGGGGAGCACTGAAGCTTTCTTT.

Points on this clonotype: Likely a read error: the CDR3 ends without its conserved phenylalanine or tryptophan. V gene TRBV7-2 combines with J gene TRBJ1-1; 7 nucleotides line up with TRBD1. The CDR3 has 15 residues. In germline, CDR1 is SGHTA, CDR2 FQGNSA. The V segment lost 1 base and the J segment 4 bases; nucleotides outside the gene matches: 6. CDR3 sequence (DNA): TGTGCCAGCAGCTTAGTTTCAGGGGGTGTCACTGAAGCTTTCCTT. This encodes CASSLVSGGVTEAFL.

The chain links TRBV7-9 to TRBJ1-1; tentatively, D is TRBD1 (5 bases). Germline V CDR1 and CDR2: SEHNR, FQNEAQ (reference sequence). The ends were cut back, 5 bases at V and 1 base at J, with 11 bases in the middle. This CDR3 is built from 14 residues. CDR3 sequence: CASSRREENTEAFF. CDR3 sequence (DNA): TGTGCCAGCAGCCGCAGGGAAGAGAACACTGAAGCTTTCTTT.

The V call is TRBV10-3, the J call TRBJ1-1; a possible D gene is TRBD1 (6 bases). This CDR3 contains 12 residues. V lost 3 bases, J lost 11 bases, and 13 bases lay in between. Germline V CDR1 and CDR2: ENHRY, SYGVKD. The CDR3 sequence: CAISDGGLWAFF. CDR3 DNA sequence: TGTGCCATCAGTGACGGGGGGCTGTGGGCTTTCTTT.

The V gene is TRBV5-1, the J gene TRBJ1-2; 7 bases agree with TRBD1. Germline V lookup: CDR1 SGHRS, CDR2 YFSETQ. Trimming removed 3 bases from V and 8 bases from J; junction bases left unmatched: 13. This CDR3 region has 15 residues. CDR3 loop: CASSSENRGFEGYTF. The CDR3 region has the DNA TGCGCCAGCAGCTCCGAAAACAGGGGTTTCGAGGGCTACACCTTC.

This chain connects TRBV7-9 to TRBJ2-3; no reliable D call. Trimming removed 2 bases from V and 6 bases from J, with 6 bases in between. The CDR3 covers 12 residues. Germline assignment: CDR1 SEHNR and CDR2 FQNEAQ (reference sequence). The CDR3 DNA reads TGTGCCAGCAGCTTATTGGTGGATACGCAGTATTTT. Amino acids: CASSLLVDTQYF.

V usage is TRBV19 and J usage is TRBJ1-1; 9 bases align to TRBD1. Germline V CDR1 and CDR2: LNHDA, SQIVND (reference sequence). V lost 4 bases and J lost 4; bases outside the gene matches: 7. The CDR3 runs to 15 residues. The CDR3 region has the DNA TGTGCCAGTAGTACGTTCGGACAGGGGAGCACTGAAGCTTTCTTT. It encodes CASSTFGQGSTEAFF.

Only one count was recorded for this clonotype. The CDR3 nucleotides read TGTGCCAGCCTGTCGGAGGACTACAATTCACCCCTCCACTTT. Translating gives CASLSEDYNSPLHF. The chain uses TRBV2 and TRBJ1-6; D is ambiguous. The CDR3 spans 14 residues. CDR1 SNHLY and CDR2 FYNNEI come from the germline V gene. V shed 8 bases and J shed 7 bases, with 15 bases lying between them.

This clonotype was observed at least ten times. The rearrangement uses TRBV15 and TRBJ1-4, with TRBD1 matching 7 bases. Trimming removed 1 base from V and 5 bases from J; junction bases left unmatched: 1. Germline CDR1 reads LNHNV; CDR2 reads YYDKDF (reference sequence). This CDR3 is built from 14 residues. The CDR3 DNA is TGTGCCACCAGCAGAGGACAGGGAAATGAAAAACTGTTTTTT. It is translated as CATSRGQGNEKLFF.

V and J are TRBV5-4 and TRBJ2-5; D remains unclear. Deletions cut 3 bases from V and 4 bases from J, with 10 bases between. Germline CDR1 SGHNT, CDR2 YYREEE (reference sequence). The CDR3 loop spans 13 amino acids. CDR3 sequence: CASSSRVLETQYF. The CDR3 region has the DNA TGTGCCAGCAGCTCAAGGGTACTAGAGACCCAGTACTTC. The full variable domain, with the rest looked up from reference TRBV5-4 and TRBJ2-5, is ETGVTQSPTHLIKTRGQQVTLRCSSQSGHNTVSWYQQALGQGPQFIFQYYREEENGRGNFPPRFSGLQFPNYSSELNVNALELDDSALYLCASSSRVLETQYFGPGTRLLVL.